This TCR beta chain was recovered during a study of blood T cell repertoires in COVID-19. Sequencing used immunoSEQ multiplex PCR; TCRdb keeps in-frame clones, though not all of them. The repertoire holds under 200,000 clones, with around 90% as singletons. This CDR3 comprises 16 residues. V was pared by 0 bases and J by 5 bases, with 6 bases of the junction left unmatched. Germline V gene data show CDR1 as SEHNR and CDR2 as FQNEAQ (reference sequence). The J gene is TRBJ1-2, the V gene TRBV7-9; 10 nucleotides align to TRBD1. Sequencing used peripheral blood. The sequence came from a man aged 35-49 years with active or convalescent COVID-19. The DNA for the CDR3 is TGTGCCAGCAGCTTAGCCGGGACAGGGGAGAGATATGGCTACACCTTC. Amino acids: CASSLAGTGERYGYTF.